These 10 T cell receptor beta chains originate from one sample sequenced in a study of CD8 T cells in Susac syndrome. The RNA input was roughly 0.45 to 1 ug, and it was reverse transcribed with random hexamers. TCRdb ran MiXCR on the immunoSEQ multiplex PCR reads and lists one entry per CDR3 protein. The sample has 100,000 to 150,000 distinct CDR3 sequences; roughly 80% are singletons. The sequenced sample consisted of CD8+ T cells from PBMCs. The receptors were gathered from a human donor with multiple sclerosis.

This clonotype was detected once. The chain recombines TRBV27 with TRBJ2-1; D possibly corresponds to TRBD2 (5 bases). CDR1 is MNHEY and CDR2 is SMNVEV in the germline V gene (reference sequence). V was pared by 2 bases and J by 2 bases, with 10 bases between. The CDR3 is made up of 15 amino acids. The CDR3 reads CASSLRGHPYNEQFF. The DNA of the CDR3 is TGTGCCAGCAGTTTACGGGGTCACCCCTACAATGAGCAGTTCTTC.

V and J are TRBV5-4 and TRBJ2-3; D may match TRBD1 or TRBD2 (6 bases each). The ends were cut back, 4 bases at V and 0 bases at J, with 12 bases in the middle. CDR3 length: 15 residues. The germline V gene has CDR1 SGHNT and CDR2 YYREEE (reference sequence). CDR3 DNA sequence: TGTGCCAGCAGCGCACGGGGGCTGAGCACAGATACGCAGTATTTT. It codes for CASSARGLSTDTQYF.

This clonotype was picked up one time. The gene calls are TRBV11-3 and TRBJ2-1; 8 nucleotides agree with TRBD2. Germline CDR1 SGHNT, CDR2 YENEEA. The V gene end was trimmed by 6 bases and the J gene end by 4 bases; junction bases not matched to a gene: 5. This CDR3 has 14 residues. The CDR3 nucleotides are TGTGCCAGCAGGGACCGGGAGGGTTACAATGAGCAGTTCTTC. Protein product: CASRDREGYNEQFF.

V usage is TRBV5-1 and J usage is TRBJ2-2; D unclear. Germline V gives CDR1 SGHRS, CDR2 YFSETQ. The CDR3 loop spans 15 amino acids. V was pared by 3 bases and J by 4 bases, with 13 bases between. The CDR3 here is CASSSEARGTGELFF. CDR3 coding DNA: TGCGCCAGCAGCTCGGAAGCTCGTGGCACCGGGGAGCTGTTTTTT.

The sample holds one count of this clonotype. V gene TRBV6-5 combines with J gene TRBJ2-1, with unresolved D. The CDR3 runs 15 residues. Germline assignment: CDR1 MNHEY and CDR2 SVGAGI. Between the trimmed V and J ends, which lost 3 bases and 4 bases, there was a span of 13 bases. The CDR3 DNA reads TGTGCCAGCAGTTATCTCACGGACGGATACAATGAGCAGTTCTTC. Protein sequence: CASSYLTDGYNEQFF.

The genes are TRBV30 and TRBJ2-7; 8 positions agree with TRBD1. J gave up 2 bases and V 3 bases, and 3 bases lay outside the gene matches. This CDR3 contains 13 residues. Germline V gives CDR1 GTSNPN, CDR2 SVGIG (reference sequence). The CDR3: CAWSLGQAYEQYF. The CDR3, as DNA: TGTGCCTGGAGCCTGGGACAGGCCTACGAGCAGTACTTC.

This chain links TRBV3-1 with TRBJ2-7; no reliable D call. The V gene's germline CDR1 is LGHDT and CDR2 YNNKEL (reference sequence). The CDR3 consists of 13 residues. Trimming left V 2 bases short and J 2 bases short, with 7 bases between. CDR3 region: CASSQWPAYEQYV. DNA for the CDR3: TGTGCCAGCAGCCAATGGCCAGCCTACGAGCAGTACGTC.

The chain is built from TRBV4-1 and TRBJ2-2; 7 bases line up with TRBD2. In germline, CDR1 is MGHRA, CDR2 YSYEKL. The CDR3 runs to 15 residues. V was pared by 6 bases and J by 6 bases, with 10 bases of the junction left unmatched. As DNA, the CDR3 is TGCGCCAGCAGTCATGAGCGGGAAAGGGCCGGGGAGCTGTTTTTT. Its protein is CASSHERERAGELFF.

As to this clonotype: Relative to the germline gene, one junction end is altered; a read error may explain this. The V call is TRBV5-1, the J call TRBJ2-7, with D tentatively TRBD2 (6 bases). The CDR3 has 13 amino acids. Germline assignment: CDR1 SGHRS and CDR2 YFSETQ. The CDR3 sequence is CASSLRAGYERYF. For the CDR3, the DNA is TGCGCCAGCAGCTTGAGAGCGGGCTACGAGCGGTACTTC.

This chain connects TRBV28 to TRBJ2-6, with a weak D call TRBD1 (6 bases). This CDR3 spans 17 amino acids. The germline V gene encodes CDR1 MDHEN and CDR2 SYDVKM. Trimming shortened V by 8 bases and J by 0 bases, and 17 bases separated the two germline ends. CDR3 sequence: CASRQGRQLSGANVLTF. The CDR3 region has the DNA TGTGCCAGCCGCCAGGGGCGACAGCTCTCTGGGGCCAACGTCCTGACTTTC.